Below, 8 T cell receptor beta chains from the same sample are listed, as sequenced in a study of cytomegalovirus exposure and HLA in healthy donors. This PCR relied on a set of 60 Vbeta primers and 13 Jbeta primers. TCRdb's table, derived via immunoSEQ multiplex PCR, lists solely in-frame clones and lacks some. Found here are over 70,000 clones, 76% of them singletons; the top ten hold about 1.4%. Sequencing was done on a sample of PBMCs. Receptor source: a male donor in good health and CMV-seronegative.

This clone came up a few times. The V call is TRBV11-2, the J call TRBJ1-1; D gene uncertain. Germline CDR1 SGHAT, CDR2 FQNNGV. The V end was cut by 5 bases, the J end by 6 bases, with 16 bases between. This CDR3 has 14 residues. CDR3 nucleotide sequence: TGTGCCAGCAGCCCGCCGGAGGGCAAGGCTGAAGCTTTCTTT. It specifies CASSPPEGKAEAFF.

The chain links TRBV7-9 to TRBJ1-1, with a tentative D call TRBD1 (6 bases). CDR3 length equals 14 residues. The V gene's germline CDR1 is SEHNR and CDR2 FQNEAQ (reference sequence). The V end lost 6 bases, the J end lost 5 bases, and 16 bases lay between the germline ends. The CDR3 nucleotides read TGTGCCAGCAGTCTATTAACAGGGAGAACTGAAGCTTTCTTT. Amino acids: CASSLLTGRTEAFF.

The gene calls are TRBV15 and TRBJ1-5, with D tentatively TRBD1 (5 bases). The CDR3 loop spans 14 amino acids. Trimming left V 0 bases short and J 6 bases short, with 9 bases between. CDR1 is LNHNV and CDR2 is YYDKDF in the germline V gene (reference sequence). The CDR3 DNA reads TGTGCCACCAGCAGAGAAAGGGGCGGTCAGCCCCAGCATTTT. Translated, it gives CATSRERGGQPQHF.

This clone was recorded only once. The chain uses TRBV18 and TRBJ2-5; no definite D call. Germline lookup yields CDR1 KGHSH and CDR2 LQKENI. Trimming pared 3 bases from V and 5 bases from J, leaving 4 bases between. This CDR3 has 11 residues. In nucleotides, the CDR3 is TGTGCCAGCTCACCTCTGGAGACCCAGTACTTC. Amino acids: CASSPLETQYF.

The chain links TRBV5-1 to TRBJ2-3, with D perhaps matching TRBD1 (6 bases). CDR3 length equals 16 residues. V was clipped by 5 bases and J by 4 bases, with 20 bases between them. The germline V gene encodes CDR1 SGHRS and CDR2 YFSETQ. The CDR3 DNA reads TGCGCCAGCAGGTTCAGGGGTAAAACCTCCCCAGATACGCAGTATTTT. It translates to CASRFRGKTSPDTQYF. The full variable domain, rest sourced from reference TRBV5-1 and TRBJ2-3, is KAGVTQTPRYLIKTRGQQVTLSCSPISGHRSVSWYQQTPGQGLQFLFEYFSETQRNKGNFPGRFSGRQFSNSRSEMNVSTLELGDSALYLCASRFRGKTSPDTQYFGPGTRLTVL.

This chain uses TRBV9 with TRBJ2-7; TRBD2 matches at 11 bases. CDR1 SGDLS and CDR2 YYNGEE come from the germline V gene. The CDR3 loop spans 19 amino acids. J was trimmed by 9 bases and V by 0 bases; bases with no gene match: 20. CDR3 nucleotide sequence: TGTGCCAGCAGCGTAGGTCGCATAGGGACTAGCGGAGGACCGGAGGCGCAGTACTTC. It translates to CASSVGRIGTSGGPEAQYF.

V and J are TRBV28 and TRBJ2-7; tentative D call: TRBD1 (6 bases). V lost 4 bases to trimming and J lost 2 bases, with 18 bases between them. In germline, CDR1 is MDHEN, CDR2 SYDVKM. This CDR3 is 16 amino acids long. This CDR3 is CASSSRQAASTYEQYF. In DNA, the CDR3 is TGTGCCAGCAGTTCCCGACAGGCTGCGTCAACCTACGAGCAGTACTTC.

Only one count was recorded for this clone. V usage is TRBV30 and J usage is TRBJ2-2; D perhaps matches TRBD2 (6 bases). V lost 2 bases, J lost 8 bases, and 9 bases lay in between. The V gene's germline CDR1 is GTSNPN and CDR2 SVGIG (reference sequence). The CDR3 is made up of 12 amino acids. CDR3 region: CAWSRGGGELFF. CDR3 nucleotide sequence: TGTGCCTGGAGTAGAGGAGGGGGGGAGCTGTTTTTT.